What follows are 3 T cell receptor beta chains derived from one specimen sequenced in a study of T cells after posttransplantation cyclophosphamide. Clones were read by immunoSEQ multiplex PCR, and TCRdb kept only the in-frame ones, dropping some. The sample has a few thousand clones, none seen only once. A marrow graft followed busulfan-fludarabine conditioning, with cyclophosphamide on days +3 and +4. Specimen: PBMCs, collected 30 days after allogeneic stem cell transplant with posttransplant cyclophosphamide. These receptors were obtained from a female patient aged 60 to 70 who received an allogeneic stem cell transplant from an unrelated donor, was CMV-positive, and had acute GVHD only. A subset of T cells may come from the graft donor.

This clone was counted ten times or more. The J gene is TRBJ2-7, the V gene TRBV13; 8 nucleotides line up with TRBD1. CDR1 and CDR2 (germline): PRHDT, FYEKMQ (reference sequence). CDR3 size: 16 residues. The V gene end was trimmed by 5 bases and the J gene end by 0 bases; junction bases not matched to a gene: 9. CDR3 in amino acids: CASSVEITGGSYEQYF. The CDR3, as DNA: TGTGCCAGCAGCGTAGAGATTACAGGGGGCTCCTACGAGCAGTACTTC. Variable domain in full (rest from reference TRBV13 and TRBJ2-7): AAGVIQSPRHLIKEKRETATLKCYPIPRHDTVYWYQQGPGQDPQFLISFYEKMQSDKGSIPDRFSAQQFSDYHSELNMSSLELGDSALYFCASSVEITGGSYEQYFGPGTRLTVT.

This clone was recorded many times. V usage is TRBV18 and J usage is TRBJ1-2, with TRBD1 identical over 7 bases. V trimming: 3 bases; J trimming: 0 bases; junction bases outside the gene matches: 7. CDR3 length: 16 amino acids. Germline CDR1 and CDR2: KGHSH and LQKENI. CDR3 sequence: CASSPQAGQANYGYTF. In DNA, the CDR3 is TGTGCCAGCTCACCGCAAGCCGGACAGGCTAACTATGGCTACACCTTC.

This clone has a count of ten or more. The chain has TRBV7-9 and TRBJ2-7; D gene uncertain. CDR1 is SEHNR and CDR2 is FQNEAQ in the germline V gene (reference sequence). The CDR3 length is 13 residues. V was cut by 7 bases and J by 1 base, with 11 bases left in between. This CDR3 reads CASTPVTSYEQYF. The CDR3 region has the DNA TGTGCCAGCACCCCTGTGACATCCTACGAGCAGTACTTC. The whole variable domain, remainder taken from reference TRBV7-9 and TRBJ2-7, is DTGVSQNPRHKITKRGQNVTFRCDPISEHNRLYWYRQTLGQGPEFLTYFQNEAQLEKSRLLSDRFSAERPKGSFSTLEIQRTEQGDSAMYLCASTPVTSYEQYFGPGTRLTVT.